A single sample gave rise to the 27 T cell receptor beta chains below, sequenced in a study of response to subunit inactivated influenza vaccine. TCRdb reprocessed the RT-PCR reads via MiXCR and lists one record per CDR3 protein. Of some 550,000 distinct CDR3 sequences listed, roughly 25% are singletons. The sample was also reused in another study, on T cells expressing NK-cell markers. That study adds: Beta-chain TCR cDNA was generated via 5'RACE template switching with UMIs.

The sample here was CD4+ T cells sorted from PBMCs, taken roughly 13 days after vaccination. Source of these receptors: a middle-aged man who received an inactivated influenza vaccine.

This clonotype was seen just once. The V gene is TRBV24-1, the J gene TRBJ2-3, with 9 bases that match TRBD2. Trimming cost V 3 bases and J 0 bases; bases outside gene matches: 3. CDR1 is KGHDR and CDR2 is SFDVKD in the germline V gene. This CDR3 is built from 16 residues. CDR3 sequence: CATSDPTSGSTDTQYF. The CDR3 DNA reads as TGTGCCACCAGTGATCCGACTAGCGGTAGCACAGATACGCAGTATTTT.

The rearrangement links TRBV6-1 to TRBJ2-3, with 7 bases lining up with TRBD2. V was clipped by 4 bases and J by 4 bases; unmatched bases: 5. CDR1 is MNHNS, CDR2 SASEGT, per germline. This CDR3 has 14 amino acids. Here the CDR3 DNA reads TGTGCCAGCAGTGCGTGGGGGGGGGCAGATACGCAGTATTTT. It yields the protein CASSAWGGADTQYF.

The chain uses TRBV20-1 and TRBJ2-2; maybe TRBD2 (6 bases). Germline V gene lookup returns CDR1 DFQATT and CDR2 SNEGSKA (reference sequence). Trimming stripped 3 bases from V and 6 bases from J, with 14 bases between. The CDR3 runs 14 residues. CDR3 bases: TGCAGTGCTAGGCCCACCGGGGGACCCGGGGAGCTGTTTTTT. This encodes CSARPTGGPGELFF.

This sequence joins TRBV7-3 and TRBJ2-3; D remains ambiguous. The CDR3 totals 14 residues. In germline, CDR1 is SGHTA, CDR2 FQGTGA. Trimming removed 1 base at V and 6 bases at J, with 11 bases between. The CDR3 sequence is CASSLRARSDTQYF. Written as DNA, the CDR3 is TGTGCCAGCAGCTTAAGGGCCCGTTCGGATACGCAGTATTTT.

This clonotype was detected ten times or more. The V and J genes are TRBV20-1 and TRBJ2-7; 16 bases agree with TRBD2. V trimming: 3 bases; J trimming: 0 bases; junction bases outside the gene matches: 8. The CDR3 extends over 18 amino acids. Per the germline V gene, CDR1 is DFQATT and CDR2 is SNEGSKA (reference sequence). The CDR3 region is CSASGGLAGGGNSYEQYF. The CDR3 DNA is TGCAGTGCTAGCGGGGGACTAGCGGGAGGGGGAAACTCCTACGAGCAGTACTTC.

This clonotype came up a few times. V gene TRBV29-1 combines with J gene TRBJ2-2; D remains ambiguous. Germline V CDR1 and CDR2: SQVTM, ANQGSEA. CDR3 length: 11 amino acids. V lost 7 bases, J lost 2 bases, and 5 bases lay in between. Written as DNA, the CDR3 is TGCAGCGCTCAAAACACCGGGGAGCTGTTTTTT. Translation gives CSAQNTGELFF.

On this clonotype: This may be a read error, as it is one base from a much larger clone. This chain joins TRBV7-9 and TRBJ2-7; D might be TRBD1 or TRBD2, each matching 5 bases. The germline V and J ends were trimmed by 5 bases and 3 bases, with 11 bases remaining between them. The germline gives CDR1 SEHNR, CDR2 FQNEAQ (reference sequence). This CDR3 spans 13 amino acids. The CDR3 bases are TGTGCCAGCAGCGGCGCGAGGGGCTACGAGCAGTACTTC. Its translation is CASSGARGYEQYF.

The table lists this clonotype with a few counts. This chain connects TRBV5-1 to TRBJ2-5; TRBD1 agrees at 8 bases. Germline V gene data show CDR1 as SGHRS and CDR2 as YFSETQ. This CDR3 region has 18 residues. Trimming removed 1 base from V and 1 base from J; junction bases left unmatched: 12. CDR3 sequence reads: CASSLRTGGSRGQETQYF. CDR3 in DNA: TGCGCCAGCAGCTTGCGCACAGGGGGTAGTCGGGGCCAAGAGACCCAGTACTTC.

This clonotype was observed a few times. The V and J genes are TRBV20-1 and TRBJ2-2; no clear D gene. The CDR3 is 12 residues long. CDR1 and CDR2 from the germline V gene are DFQATT and SNEGSKA (reference sequence). The V and J ends lost 6 bases and 6 bases respectively, with 11 bases between them. The CDR3 spells CSATQPSGELFF. The CDR3 nucleotides are TGCAGTGCGACACAACCGTCCGGGGAGCTGTTTTTT.

This chain uses TRBV10-3 with TRBJ2-5, with D tentatively TRBD1 (6 bases). The V and J ends lost 10 bases and 0 bases respectively, with 18 bases between them. Per germline, CDR1 ENHRY and CDR2 SYGVKD. The CDR3 spans 15 residues. The CDR3 sequence is CATRGGGQNQETQYF. The CDR3 coding sequence is TGTGCCACCAGGGGCGGAGGACAGAACCAAGAGACCCAGTACTTC.

The table lists this clonotype with a few counts. The chain links TRBV6-2 or TRBV6-3 to TRBJ2-3; 8 positions match TRBD1. The CDR3 has 15 residues. The ends lost 5 bases at V and 2 bases at J; junction bases unmatched: 6. Germline CDR1 and CDR2: MNHEY and SVGEGT. The CDR3 region has the DNA TGTGCCAGCAGTCAGACAGGGGACAACACAGATACGCAGTATTTT. Protein sequence: CASSQTGDNTDTQYF.

The chain carries TRBV12-3 or TRBV12-4 and TRBJ1-1, with no clear D. The CDR3 totals 14 residues. V was cut by 3 bases and J by 0 bases, with 8 bases left in between. CDR3 nucleotides: TGTGCCAGCAGTTTGAACGGGCTGAACACTGAAGCTTTCTTT. As protein: CASSLNGLNTEAFF.

Turning to this clonotype: A read error may be the cause here, since a much bigger clone is one base away. CDR3 DNA sequence: TGTGCCAGCAGCTTAGCGAAGGGGAATGAGCAGTTCTTC. This gives the protein CASSLAKGNEQFF. V usage is TRBV7-2 and J usage is TRBJ2-1, with D possibly TRBD1 on 5 matching bases. Germline V gene lookup returns CDR1 SGHTA and CDR2 FQGNSA. V was pared by 0 bases and J by 7 bases, with 7 bases between. The CDR3 has 13 residues.

The chain combines TRBV10-3 with TRBJ2-1, with D perhaps TRBD1 or TRBD2 (5 bases each). The CDR3 has 13 residues. Per germline, CDR1 ENHRY and CDR2 SYGVKD. V lost 6 bases and J 0 bases, leaving 6 bases between the germline ends. The DNA for the CDR3 is TGTGCCATCAGGGGGACCTCCTACAATGAGCAGTTCTTC. Its protein product is CAIRGTSYNEQFF.

This clonotype came up a few times. V usage is TRBV29-1 and J usage is TRBJ2-4, with 9 bases fitting TRBD1. The CDR3 is made up of 13 amino acids. V shed 4 bases and J 8 bases; nucleotides not matched to a gene: 6. Germline assignment: CDR1 SQVTM and CDR2 ANQGSEA. CDR3 region: CSVATGGVDIQYF. DNA for the CDR3: TGCAGCGTTGCCACAGGGGGCGTGGACATTCAGTACTTC.

V and J are TRBV29-1 and TRBJ2-3; D perhaps matches TRBD2 (6 bases). V lost 3 bases to trimming and J lost 1 base, with 8 bases between them. Germline V gene data show CDR1 as SQVTM and CDR2 as ANQGSEA. This CDR3 contains 13 residues. The DNA of the CDR3 is TGCAGCGTTGAGGTAGCGGGCACAGATACGCAGTATTTT. The encoded protein is CSVEVAGTDTQYF.

This clonotype was seen repeatedly, ten times or more. Written as DNA, the CDR3 is TGTGCCAGCAGCTTAGAGGGCGACGCTTACGAGCAGTACTTC. It yields the protein CASSLEGDAYEQYF. V usage is TRBV7-2 and J usage is TRBJ2-7; no clear D. The V gene's germline CDR1 is SGHTA and CDR2 FQGNSA. Between the trimmed V and J ends, which lost 1 base and 4 bases, there was a span of 11 bases. The CDR3 runs 14 residues.

The chain joins TRBV10-2 to TRBJ2-7; 8 bases map to TRBD1. Trimming at V came to 5 bases and at J to 1 base, leaving 7 bases not matched to a gene. Germline V gene data show CDR1 as WSHSY and CDR2 as SAAADI. This CDR3 comprises 15 residues. Here the CDR3 reads CASSNTGGGSYEQYF. As DNA, the CDR3 is TGCGCCAGCAGTAACACAGGGGGTGGGTCCTACGAGCAGTACTTC.

This chain joins TRBV18 and TRBJ1-1, with 8 positions matching TRBD1. The CDR3 totals 15 residues. After removal of 7 bases from V and 6 bases from J, the junction contained 13 bases not matched to a gene. Germline V gene sequence: CDR1 KGHSH, CDR2 LQKENI. This CDR3 reads CASCRQGASVPEAFF. Written as DNA, the CDR3 is TGTGCCAGCTGCCGGCAGGGGGCTAGCGTCCCTGAAGCTTTCTTT.

V and J are TRBV5-6 and TRBJ2-1; D perhaps matches TRBD2 (7 bases). Germline V lookup: CDR1 SGHDT, CDR2 YYEEEE. The CDR3 covers 18 residues. Trimming took 3 bases from V and 3 from J, leaving 22 bases between them. The CDR3 DNA is TGTGCCAGCAGCTCCCTTCAACCAAAGGGGGGGGACTACAATGAGCAGTTCTTC. It specifies CASSSLQPKGGDYNEQFF. Combining the CDR3 with reference TRBV5-6 and TRBJ2-1 gives the whole variable domain DAGVTQSPTHLIKTRGQQVTLRCSPKSGHDTVSWYQQALGQGPQFIFQYYEEEERQRGNFPDRFSGHQFPNYSSELNVNALLLGDSALYLCASSSLQPKGGDYNEQFFGPGTRLTVL.

This clonotype showed up just a few times. The chain links TRBV4-3 to TRBJ1-1; unclear D gene. V dropped 0 bases and J dropped 1 base, with 9 bases sitting between them. This CDR3 is built from 15 residues. The germline V gene encodes CDR1 LGHNA and CDR2 YSLEER. The CDR3 DNA reads as TGCGCCAGCAGCCAAGATTTTCGGGGGAACACTGAAGCTTTCTTT. Residues: CASSQDFRGNTEAFF.

A few counts support this clonotype. The genes are TRBV28 and TRBJ2-1; 7 nucleotides line up with TRBD2. The trim removed 3 bases at V and 4 bases at J, leaving 3 bases unmatched. This CDR3 comprises 14 residues. Germline V gene data show CDR1 as MDHEN and CDR2 as SYDVKM. CDR3: CASSFVGGYNEQFF. The CDR3 DNA follows: TGTGCCAGCAGTTTCGTCGGGGGGTACAATGAGCAGTTCTTC.

This clonotype was detected ten times or more. The rearrangement joins TRBV29-1 to TRBJ2-7; 7 bases line up with TRBD1. The germline V gene has CDR1 SQVTM and CDR2 ANQGSEA. The CDR3 totals 13 residues. Trimming took 5 bases from V and 1 from J; bases not matched to a gene: 5. This CDR3 reads CSVKGTVSYEQYF. The CDR3 DNA reads as TGCAGCGTTAAGGGGACAGTATCCTACGAGCAGTACTTC.

The sample holds a few counts of this clonotype. The gene calls are TRBV6-1 and TRBJ2-3; TRBD1 is a possible D gene (5 bases). The V gene's germline CDR1 is MNHNS and CDR2 SASEGT. Trimming removed 8 bases from V and 4 bases from J, with 19 bases in between. The CDR3 contains 15 residues. CDR3 region: CASLADPGLSDTQYF. The CDR3 coding sequence is TGTGCCAGCCTCGCCGACCCAGGGTTATCAGATACGCAGTATTTT.

This clonotype was seen more than once but under ten times. This chain links TRBV29-1 with TRBJ2-5; 7 bases are a match to TRBD1. The ends lost 6 bases at V and 5 bases at J; junction bases unmatched: 9. The CDR3 runs 13 residues. The V gene's germline CDR1 is SQVTM and CDR2 ANQGSEA. For the CDR3, the DNA is TGCAGCGTAGCCCGACAGGGTGGGGAGACCCAGTACTTC. Translation: CSVARQGGETQYF.

This clonotype was seen a handful of times. The chain couples TRBV2 to TRBJ1-2, with 7 bases identical to TRBD1. Trimming at V came to 0 bases and at J to 4 bases, leaving 5 bases not matched to a gene. The CDR3 runs 15 residues. The germline gives CDR1 SNHLY, CDR2 FYNNEI. CDR3 in DNA: TGTGCCAGCAGTGAAGCCCAGGGGGACGGCTATGGCTACACCTTC. Its protein is CASSEAQGDGYGYTF.

This clonotype appeared a few times. V usage is TRBV4-1 and J usage is TRBJ1-6; the D gene is possibly TRBD1 (5 bases). The CDR3 contains 15 residues. The ends were cut back, 1 base at V and 5 bases at J, with 9 bases in the middle. The germline CDR1 and CDR2 sequences are MGHRA and YSYEKL. This CDR3 is CASSQARVDNSPLHF. CDR3 in DNA: TGCGCCAGCAGCCAAGCCAGGGTGGATAATTCACCCCTCCACTTT.